This TCR beta chain was captured in a study of identifying expanded T cells in peripheral blood. Generated by immunoSEQ multiplex PCR, the TCRdb table keeps only in-frame clones and is missing some. The repertoire holds 100,000 to 150,000 clones, with more than 80% as singletons. A word on this clone: As yet, its antigen is unknown.

Study results and caveats: Over approximately two and four weeks, about 15 and 19 clones changed, versus around 1.1 between replicates. Clone count variance between roughly 2-week samples rose with total template count.

Healthy donors had no documented immune events, such as infections, while sampled. CDR1 MNHNY and CDR2 SVGAGI come from the germline V gene (reference sequence). CDR3 length: 15 amino acids. V lost 1 base and J lost 0, with 8 bases in between. The clonotype was recovered from a person aged 18 to 75 in good health. The specimen was blood. The gene calls are TRBV6-6 and TRBJ2-3; D is tentatively TRBD1 or TRBD2 (5 bases each). The CDR3 loop is CASSYWDPSTDTQYF. CDR3 coding DNA: TGTGCCAGCAGTTACTGGGACCCTAGCACAGATACGCAGTATTTT.